This passage covers 30 T cell receptor beta chains from one sample sequenced in a study of cytomegalovirus exposure and HLA in healthy donors. The PCR was carried out with 60 Vbeta primers and 13 Jbeta primers. Repertoires were generated with immunoSEQ multiplex PCR, while TCRdb's copy carries only in-frame clones and drops some. The table lists 150,000 to 200,000 clones, 70% to 90% of them singletons. Specimen: PBMCs. The receptors derive from a woman in her thirties in good health and CMV-seronegative.

CDR3 coding DNA: TGTGCCAGCAGTCCCCTTGGGAGGGTGAACTATGGCTACACCTTC. Translating gives CASSPLGRVNYGYTF. This chain links TRBV27 with TRBJ1-2, with D unresolved. CDR1 is MNHEY and CDR2 is SMNVEV in the germline V gene (reference sequence). The CDR3 contains 15 residues. Deletions cut 5 bases from V and 2 bases from J, with 15 bases between.

The gene calls are TRBV29-1 and TRBJ2-5; D is uncertain. Germline loops: CDR1 SQVTM, CDR2 ANQGSEA. The CDR3 is made up of 9 amino acids. Here the CDR3 DNA reads TGCAGTGCCGGAGAGACCCAGTACTTC. Translated: CSAGETQYF.

The J gene is TRBJ2-5, the V gene TRBV7-7; D is unresolved. The CDR3 runs 15 residues. Trimming left V 5 bases short and J 2 bases short, with 15 bases between. The germline V gene encodes CDR1 SSHAT and CDR2 FNYEAQ (reference sequence). CDR3 sequence reads: CASSPQRLFQETQYF. The CDR3 coding sequence is TGTGCCAGCAGCCCGCAAAGACTGTTTCAAGAGACCCAGTACTTC.

The chain links TRBV7-8 to TRBJ2-7; 7 nucleotides agree with TRBD1. J lost 0 bases, V lost 4 bases, and 3 bases had no gene match. This CDR3 region has 14 residues. CDR1 is SGHVS and CDR2 is FQNEAQ in the germline V gene. The CDR3 sequence: CASSSQGSSYEQYF. Here the CDR3 DNA reads TGTGCCAGCAGCTCACAGGGGAGCTCCTACGAGCAGTACTTC.

The rearrangement links TRBV27 to TRBJ2-1; possibly TRBD1 for D (6 bases). CDR1 and CDR2 from the germline V gene are MNHEY and SMNVEV (reference sequence). This CDR3 is built from 18 residues. V dropped 5 bases and J dropped 6 bases, with 26 bases sitting between them. CDR3: CASSPPPGTPVKPNEQFF. The CDR3 nucleotides read TGTGCCAGCAGTCCCCCCCCCGGGACACCGGTTAAACCCAATGAGCAGTTCTTC.

The chain uses TRBV7-9 and TRBJ2-3; 11 bases are shared with TRBD1. V shed 4 bases, J shed 3 bases, and the junction held 9 bases outside the gene matches. This CDR3 is 17 amino acids long. Germline V gene lookup returns CDR1 SEHNR and CDR2 FQNEAQ (reference sequence). The CDR3 sequence is CASSSWSGTGGTDTQYF. As DNA, the CDR3 is TGTGCCAGCAGCTCCTGGAGCGGGACAGGGGGTACAGATACGCAGTATTTT.

The V call is TRBV6-5, the J call TRBJ2-5; 9 bases are shared with TRBD2. CDR3 length: 14 residues. V lost 4 bases to trimming and J lost 4 bases; unmatched junction nucleotides: 4. CDR1 is MNHEY and CDR2 is SVGAGI in the germline V gene. This chain's CDR3 is CASSLIAGAETQYF. CDR3 nucleotides: TGTGCCAGCAGTTTAATAGCGGGAGCAGAGACCCAGTACTTC.

The chain combines TRBV30 with TRBJ2-7, with 8 bases lining up with TRBD1. Trimming took 0 bases from V and 3 from J; bases not matched to a gene: 1. This CDR3 contains 13 residues. Germline V gene sequence: CDR1 GTSNPN, CDR2 SVGIG (reference sequence). In DNA, the CDR3 is TGTGCCTGGAGTGTACAGGGGGTCTACGAGCAGTACTTC. Translated, it gives CAWSVQGVYEQYF.

CDR3 sequence (DNA): TGTGCCAGCAGCCTGGCAGGGGGCGGAATCTACGAGCAGTACTTC. Translation: CASSLAGGGIYEQYF. V gene TRBV6-5 combines with J gene TRBJ2-7; 8 bases are shared with TRBD1. Germline trimming cut 6 bases from V and 3 bases from J; bases unmatched to any gene: 10. Germline V CDR1 and CDR2: MNHEY, SVGAGI. This CDR3 has 15 amino acids.

The rearrangement uses TRBV18 and TRBJ1-4; maybe TRBD1 (5 bases). The CDR3 runs to 14 residues. The germline V gene encodes CDR1 KGHSH and CDR2 LQKENI. Trimming stripped 3 bases from V and 2 bases from J, with 7 bases between. The DNA of the CDR3 is TGTGCCAGCTCACCCAGGGTTACTAATGAAAAACTGTTTTTT. Translation gives CASSPRVTNEKLFF.

The chain links TRBV21-1 to TRBJ2-7; the table calls TRBD1, which could not be checked here. TRBV21-1 is deemed a pseudogene. The CDR3 is 24 amino acids. CDR3 sequence (DNA): TGTGCCAGCAGCAAGGGGGTGGGAACAGGGCGGACCACCAAGCTAAAATCAACCTCCTACGAGCAGTACTTC. It is translated as CASSKGVGTGRTTKLKSTSYEQYF.

The rearrangement joins TRBV5-1 to TRBJ1-4; D not certain. Trimming left V 3 bases short and J 3 bases short, with 15 bases between. The CDR3 is 16 residues long. From germline, CDR1 is SGHRS and CDR2 YFSETQ. As DNA, the CDR3 is TGCGCCAGCAGCTCCAACGGACTGGAAGCTAATGAAAAACTGTTTTTT. It is translated as CASSSNGLEANEKLFF.

The chain couples TRBV7-8 to TRBJ2-7, with a tentative D call TRBD2 (5 bases). V was cut by 5 bases and J by 3 bases, with 23 bases left in between. The V gene's germline CDR1 is SGHVS and CDR2 FQNEAQ. The CDR3 covers 17 residues. CDR3: CASSQTSGGTNFYEQYF. Here the CDR3 DNA reads TGTGCCAGCAGCCAGACCTCAGGAGGAACAAACTTCTACGAGCAGTACTTC.

V gene TRBV5-1 combines with J gene TRBJ2-7; 8 bases fit TRBD1. Germline CDR1 is SGHRS and CDR2 is YFSETQ. CDR3 length: 15 amino acids. V was clipped by 3 bases and J by 2 bases; unmatched bases: 7. The CDR3 loop reads CASSWRGQGAYEQYF. CDR3 DNA: TGCGCCAGCAGCTGGAGAGGACAGGGAGCCTACGAGCAGTACTTC.

The chain is built from TRBV25-1 and TRBJ2-3, with TRBD2 identical over 11 bases. This CDR3 contains 15 residues. V trimming: 5 bases; J trimming: 3 bases; junction bases outside the gene matches: 4. Germline assignment: CDR1 MGHDK and CDR2 SYGVNS. This chain's CDR3 is CASSLAGGKTDTQYF. CDR3 sequence (DNA): TGTGCCAGCAGTCTAGCGGGAGGCAAAACAGATACGCAGTATTTT.

The chain has TRBV27 and TRBJ2-1; 11 bases map to TRBD2. Per germline, CDR1 MNHEY and CDR2 SMNVEV (reference sequence). The junction had 20 bases not matched to a gene; V was cut back by 4 bases and J by 12 bases. The CDR3 length is 18 residues. CDR3 sequence: CASSSRTSGYGGRSLQFF. In DNA, the CDR3 is TGTGCCAGCAGTTCCAGGACTAGCGGGTATGGGGGTCGAAGTTTGCAGTTCTTC.

The chain recombines TRBV5-6 with TRBJ2-2; D gene uncertain. Germline CDR1 is SGHDT and CDR2 is YYEEEE. This CDR3 has 13 residues. The V and J ends lost 2 bases and 2 bases respectively, with 4 bases between them. The CDR3 is CASSFYNTGELFF. The CDR3 region has the DNA TGTGCCAGCAGCTTTTATAACACCGGGGAGCTGTTTTTT.

The CDR3 here is CASSTQLGTMYGYTF. The CDR3 nucleotides read TGTGCCAGTAGTACCCAACTAGGAACGATGTATGGCTACACCTTC. The chain joins TRBV19 to TRBJ1-2; D is uncertain. CDR3 length: 15 amino acids. Germline V gene lookup returns CDR1 LNHDA and CDR2 SQIVND (reference sequence). V was pared by 4 bases and J by 5 bases, with 17 bases between.

J is TRBJ2-6 and V is TRBV28; D is unresolved. The CDR3 runs to 18 residues. Trimming took off 5 bases at V and 2 bases at J, with 19 bases between the two ends. Germline loops: CDR1 MDHEN, CDR2 SYDVKM. This chain's CDR3 is CASSPTPLAAPGANVLTF. Here the CDR3 DNA reads TGTGCCAGCAGTCCAACACCCTTAGCCGCCCCTGGGGCCAACGTCCTGACTTTC.

This chain links TRBV6-1 with TRBJ2-7; 10 bases are shared with TRBD2. The CDR3 length is 15 residues. The V gene's germline CDR1 is MNHNS and CDR2 SASEGT. J lost 0 bases, V lost 4 bases, and 3 bases had no gene match. CDR3: CASSGSSGGSYEQYF. CDR3 coding DNA: TGTGCCAGCAGTGGGTCTAGCGGGGGCTCCTACGAGCAGTACTTC.

This chain joins TRBV9 and TRBJ2-7; a possible D gene is TRBD2 (6 bases). Germline CDR1 reads SGDLS; CDR2 reads YYNGEE. The CDR3 is 17 amino acids. The V gene lost 4 bases and the J gene lost 0 bases, with 20 bases spanning the gap. The DNA for the CDR3 is TGTGCCAGCAGCCCTCGGGCCCAAGCCGGGAGCTCCTACGAGCAGTACTTC. This sequence encodes CASSPRAQAGSSYEQYF.

This sequence joins TRBV28 and TRBJ2-7, with D possibly matching TRBD2 (6 bases). V was pared by 6 bases and J by 6 bases, with 18 bases between. Germline CDR1 is MDHEN and CDR2 is SYDVKM. The CDR3 consists of 14 residues. The CDR3 region has the DNA TGTGCCAGCAGACCTCCCGGAGGGGTCGGCGAGCAGTACTTC. This gives the protein CASRPPGGVGEQYF.

The chain couples TRBV9 to TRBJ2-7; D unclear. The CDR3 totals 14 residues. The V gene lost 0 bases and the J gene lost 7 bases, with 14 bases spanning the gap. Germline V CDR1 and CDR2: SGDLS, YYNGEE. CDR3 loop: CASSVAEPTREQYF. The CDR3 nucleotides are TGTGCCAGCAGCGTAGCCGAACCTACGAGGGAGCAGTACTTC.

A note on this clone: At one end, the junction sequence differs from germline, possibly due to a read error. The J gene is TRBJ2-7, the V gene TRBV7-8, with 9 bases aligning to TRBD2. CDR1 SGHVS and CDR2 FQNEAQ come from the germline V gene. This CDR3 contains 14 residues. The CDR3 protein is CASSLAGQLYEQYF. CDR3 bases: TGTGCCAGCAGCCTAGCGGGGCAACTTTACGAGCAGTACTTC.

V gene TRBV11-2 combines with J gene TRBJ2-1; 7 bases are shared with TRBD2. Germline lookup yields CDR1 SGHAT and CDR2 FQNNGV. The CDR3 consists of 15 residues. V lost 0 bases to trimming and J lost 6 bases; unmatched junction nucleotides: 5. The CDR3 protein is CASSLDTLARNEQFF. CDR3 nucleotides: TGTGCCAGCAGCTTAGATACACTAGCGCGCAATGAGCAGTTCTTC.

The chain employs TRBV28 and TRBJ2-7, with 7 bases that match TRBD1. CDR1 and CDR2 from the germline V gene are MDHEN and SYDVKM. Losses at the gene ends were 6 bases for V and 5 bases for J; bases not matched to a gene: 7. The CDR3 runs 13 residues. CDR3 bases: TGTGCCAGCAGACTGACAGGGATCCACGAGCAGTACTTC. This translates into CASRLTGIHEQYF.

CDR3 in DNA: TGTGCTAGCGGGGGGGCGGGGGCAGATACGCAGTATTTT. Its translation is CASGGAGADTQYF. The V gene is TRBV19, the J gene TRBJ2-3; TRBD2 aligns across 11 bases. The CDR3 sequence is 13 residues long. Per the germline V gene, CDR1 is LNHDA and CDR2 is SQIVND (reference sequence).

The chain joins TRBV4-1 to TRBJ1-5, with a tentative D call TRBD1 (5 bases). Germline CDR1 is MGHRA and CDR2 is YSYEKL. The CDR3 sequence is 14 residues long. V was pared by 1 base and J by 9 bases, with 13 bases between. In DNA form, the CDR3 reads TGCGCCAGCAGCCAAGGTCTAGGGGTTACGCCCCAGCATTTT. Its translation is CASSQGLGVTPQHF.

This clone has more than one count but fewer than ten. This chain joins TRBV4-1 and TRBJ2-1; 14 nucleotides agree with TRBD2. Trimming removed 1 base from V and 5 bases from J; junction bases left unmatched: 7. CDR3 length: 18 amino acids. Germline V gives CDR1 MGHRA, CDR2 YSYEKL. The CDR3 DNA is TGCGCCAGCAGCCAAGGTCAGGGACTAGCGGGGGTGAACAATGAGCAGTTCTTC. Translated: CASSQGQGLAGVNNEQFF.

The V gene is TRBV5-4, the J gene TRBJ1-2; weak D call: TRBD1 (6 bases). The V and J ends lost 4 bases and 2 bases respectively, with 12 bases between them. The CDR3 totals 14 residues. Germline CDR1 SGHNT, CDR2 YYREEE (reference sequence). The CDR3 nucleotides read TGTGCCAGCAGCCGGACAGTCTCGAACTATGGCTACACCTTC. This gives the protein CASSRTVSNYGYTF.